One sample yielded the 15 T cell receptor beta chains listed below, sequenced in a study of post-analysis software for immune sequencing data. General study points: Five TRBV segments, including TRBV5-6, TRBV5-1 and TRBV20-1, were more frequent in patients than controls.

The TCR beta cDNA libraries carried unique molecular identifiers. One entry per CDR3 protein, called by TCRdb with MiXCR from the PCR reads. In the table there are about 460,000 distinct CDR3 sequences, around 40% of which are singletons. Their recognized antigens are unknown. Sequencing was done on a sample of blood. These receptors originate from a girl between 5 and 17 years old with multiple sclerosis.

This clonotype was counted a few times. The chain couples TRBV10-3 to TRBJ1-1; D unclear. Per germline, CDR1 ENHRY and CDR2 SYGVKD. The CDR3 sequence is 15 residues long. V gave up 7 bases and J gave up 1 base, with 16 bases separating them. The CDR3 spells CAITAFATENTEAFF. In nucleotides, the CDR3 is TGTGCCATCACCGCATTTGCTACAGAGAACACTGAAGCTTTCTTT.

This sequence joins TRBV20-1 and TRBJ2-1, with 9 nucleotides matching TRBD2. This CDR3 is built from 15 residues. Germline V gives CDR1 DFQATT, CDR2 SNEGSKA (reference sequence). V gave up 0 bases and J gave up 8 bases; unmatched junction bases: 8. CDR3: CSARDLAGVFDEQFF. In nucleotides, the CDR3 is TGCAGTGCTAGAGATTTAGCGGGAGTTTTCGATGAGCAGTTCTTC.

The CDR3 here is CASSLGLGRQAFF. The CDR3, as DNA: TGTGCCAGCAGCTTAGGTCTAGGCAGGCAAGCTTTCTTT. The chain employs TRBV7-2 and TRBJ1-1; D call uncertain. Trimming cost V 1 base and J 9 bases, with 12 bases left between them. The length of the CDR3 is 13 residues. The germline gives CDR1 SGHTA, CDR2 FQGNSA.

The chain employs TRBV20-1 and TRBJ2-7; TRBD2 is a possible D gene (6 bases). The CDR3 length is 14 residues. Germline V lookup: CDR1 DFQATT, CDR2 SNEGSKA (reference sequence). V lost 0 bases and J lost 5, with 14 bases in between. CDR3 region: CSARDQEGVNEQYF. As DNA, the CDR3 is TGCAGTGCTAGAGATCAGGAGGGAGTCAACGAGCAGTACTTC.

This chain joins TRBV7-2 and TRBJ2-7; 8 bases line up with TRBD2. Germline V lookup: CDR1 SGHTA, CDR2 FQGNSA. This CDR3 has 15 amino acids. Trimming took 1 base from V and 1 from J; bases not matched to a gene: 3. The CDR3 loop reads CASSLELAASYEQYF. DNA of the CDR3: TGTGCCAGCAGCTTAGAACTAGCGGCGTCCTACGAGCAGTACTTC.

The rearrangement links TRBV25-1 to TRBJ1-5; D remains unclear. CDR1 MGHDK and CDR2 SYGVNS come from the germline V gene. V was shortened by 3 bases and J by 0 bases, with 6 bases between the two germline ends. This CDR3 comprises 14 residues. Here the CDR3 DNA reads TGTGCCAGCAGTGAGGGAGGTAGCAATCAGCCCCAGCATTTT. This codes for CASSEGGSNQPQHF.

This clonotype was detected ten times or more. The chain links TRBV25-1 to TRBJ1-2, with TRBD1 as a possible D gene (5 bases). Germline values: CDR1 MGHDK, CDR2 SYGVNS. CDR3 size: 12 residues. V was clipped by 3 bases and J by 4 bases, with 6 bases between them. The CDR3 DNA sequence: TGTGCCAGCAGTGAGGGGGGCTATGGCTACACCTTC. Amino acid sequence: CASSEGGYGYTF.

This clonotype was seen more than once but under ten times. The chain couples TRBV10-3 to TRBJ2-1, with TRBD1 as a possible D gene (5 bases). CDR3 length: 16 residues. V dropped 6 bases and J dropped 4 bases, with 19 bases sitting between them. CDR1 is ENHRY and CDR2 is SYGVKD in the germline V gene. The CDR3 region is CAIRYVQGIGYNEQFF. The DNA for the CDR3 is TGTGCCATCAGATACGTCCAGGGAATTGGGTACAATGAGCAGTTCTTC.

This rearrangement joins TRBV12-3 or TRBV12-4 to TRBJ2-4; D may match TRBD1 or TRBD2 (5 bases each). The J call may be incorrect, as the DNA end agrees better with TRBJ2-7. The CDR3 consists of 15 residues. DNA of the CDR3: TGTGCCAGCAGCCGGACACCGGGACGGCCCTACGAGCAGTACTTC. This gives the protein CASSRTPGRPYEQYF.

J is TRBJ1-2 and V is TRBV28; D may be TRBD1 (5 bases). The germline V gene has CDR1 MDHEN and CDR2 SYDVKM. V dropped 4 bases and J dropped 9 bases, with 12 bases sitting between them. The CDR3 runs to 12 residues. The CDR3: CASSSTGASYTF. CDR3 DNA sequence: TGTGCCAGCAGTTCAACAGGAGCAAGCTACACCTTC.

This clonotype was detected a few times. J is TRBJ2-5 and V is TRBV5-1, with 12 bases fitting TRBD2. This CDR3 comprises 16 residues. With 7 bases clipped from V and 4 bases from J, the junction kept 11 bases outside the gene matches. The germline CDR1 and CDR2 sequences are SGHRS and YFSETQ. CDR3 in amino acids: CASRRLAGVSPETQYF. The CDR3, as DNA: TGCGCCAGCCGGAGACTAGCGGGAGTTTCTCCAGAGACCCAGTACTTC.

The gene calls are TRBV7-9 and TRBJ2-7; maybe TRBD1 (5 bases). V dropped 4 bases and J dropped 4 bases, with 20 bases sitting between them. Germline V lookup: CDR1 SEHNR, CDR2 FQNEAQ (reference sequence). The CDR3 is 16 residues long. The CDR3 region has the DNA TGTGCCAGCAGCTCGGGTCAGGGAAGATCCCAATACGAGCAGTACTTC. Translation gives CASSSGQGRSQYEQYF.

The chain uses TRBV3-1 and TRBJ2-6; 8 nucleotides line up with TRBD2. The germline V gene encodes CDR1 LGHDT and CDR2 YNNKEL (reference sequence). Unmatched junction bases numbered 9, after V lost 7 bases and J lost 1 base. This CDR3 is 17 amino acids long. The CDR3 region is CASTRAGAQSGANVLTF. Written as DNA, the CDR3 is TGTGCCAGCACCAGAGCGGGGGCACAGTCTGGGGCCAACGTCCTGACTTTC.

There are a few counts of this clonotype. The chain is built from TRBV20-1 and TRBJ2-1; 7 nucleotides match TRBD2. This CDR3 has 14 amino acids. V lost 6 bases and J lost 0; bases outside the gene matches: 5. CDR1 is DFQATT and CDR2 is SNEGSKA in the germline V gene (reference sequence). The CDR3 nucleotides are TGCAGTGCCCCTTCTAGCGGCTCCTACAATGAGCAGTTCTTC. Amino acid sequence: CSAPSSGSYNEQFF.

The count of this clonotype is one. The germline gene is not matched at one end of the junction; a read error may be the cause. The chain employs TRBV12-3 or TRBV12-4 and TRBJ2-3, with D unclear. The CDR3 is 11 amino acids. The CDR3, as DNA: TGTACCAGCAGTACTACCAATACGCAGTATTTT. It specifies CTSSTTNTQYF.